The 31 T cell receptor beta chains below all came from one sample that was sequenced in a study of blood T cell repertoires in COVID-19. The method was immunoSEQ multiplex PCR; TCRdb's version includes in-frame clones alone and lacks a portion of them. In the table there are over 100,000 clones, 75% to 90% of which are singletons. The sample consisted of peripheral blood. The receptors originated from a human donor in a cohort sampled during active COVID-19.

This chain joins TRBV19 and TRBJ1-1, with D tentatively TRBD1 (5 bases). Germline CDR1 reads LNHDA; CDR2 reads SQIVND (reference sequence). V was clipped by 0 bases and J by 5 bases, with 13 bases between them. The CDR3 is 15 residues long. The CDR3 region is CASSIDPHRGTEAFF. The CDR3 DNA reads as TGTGCCAGTAGTATAGATCCCCACCGGGGGACTGAAGCTTTCTTT.

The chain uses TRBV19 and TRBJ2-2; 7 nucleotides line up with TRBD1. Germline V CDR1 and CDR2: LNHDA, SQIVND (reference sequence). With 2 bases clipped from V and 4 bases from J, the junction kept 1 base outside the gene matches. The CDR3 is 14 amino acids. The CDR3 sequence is CASSISGGTGELFF. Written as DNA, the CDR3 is TGTGCCAGTAGTATATCAGGGGGCACCGGGGAGCTGTTTTTT.

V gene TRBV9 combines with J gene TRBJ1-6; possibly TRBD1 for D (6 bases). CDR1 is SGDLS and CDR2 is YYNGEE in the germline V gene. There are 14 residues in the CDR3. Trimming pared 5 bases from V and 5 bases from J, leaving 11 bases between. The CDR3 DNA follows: TGTGCCAGCAGGAAGGACAGTAATAATTCACCCCTCCACTTT. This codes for CASRKDSNNSPLHF.

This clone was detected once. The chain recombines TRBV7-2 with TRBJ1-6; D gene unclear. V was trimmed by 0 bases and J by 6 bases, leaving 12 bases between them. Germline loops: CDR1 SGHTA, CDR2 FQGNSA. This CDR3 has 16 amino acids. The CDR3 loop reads CASSLARGWGNSPLHF. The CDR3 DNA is TGTGCCAGCAGCTTAGCCCGGGGTTGGGGTAATTCACCCCTCCACTTT.

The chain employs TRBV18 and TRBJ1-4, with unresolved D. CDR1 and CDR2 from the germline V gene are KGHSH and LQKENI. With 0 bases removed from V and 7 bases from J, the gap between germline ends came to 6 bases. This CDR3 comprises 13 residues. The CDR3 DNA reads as TGTGCCAGCTCACCACCGGTGGCTGAAAAACTGTTTTTT. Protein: CASSPPVAEKLFF.

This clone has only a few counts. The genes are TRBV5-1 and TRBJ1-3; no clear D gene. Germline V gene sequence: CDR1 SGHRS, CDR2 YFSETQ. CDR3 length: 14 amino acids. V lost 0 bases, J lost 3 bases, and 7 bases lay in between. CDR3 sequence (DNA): TGCGCCAGCAGCTTGGTGTCAGGTGGAAACACCATATATTTT. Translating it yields CASSLVSGGNTIYF.

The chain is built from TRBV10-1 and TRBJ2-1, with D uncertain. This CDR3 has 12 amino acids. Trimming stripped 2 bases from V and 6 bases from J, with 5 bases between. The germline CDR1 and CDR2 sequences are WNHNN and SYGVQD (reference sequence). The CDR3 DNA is TGCGCCAGCAGTGAGCTAGTCAATGAGCAGTTCTTC. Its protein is CASSELVNEQFF.

The CDR3 loop reads CASSSRGPSYEQYF. CDR3 DNA sequence: TGTGCCAGCAGCTCGCGGGGTCCCTCCTACGAGCAGTACTTC. The V and J genes are TRBV11-3 and TRBJ2-7; the D gene is possibly TRBD2 (6 bases). CDR1 and CDR2 from the germline V gene are SGHNT and YENEEA. Trimming stripped 4 bases from V and 0 bases from J, with 10 bases between. The CDR3 runs 14 residues.

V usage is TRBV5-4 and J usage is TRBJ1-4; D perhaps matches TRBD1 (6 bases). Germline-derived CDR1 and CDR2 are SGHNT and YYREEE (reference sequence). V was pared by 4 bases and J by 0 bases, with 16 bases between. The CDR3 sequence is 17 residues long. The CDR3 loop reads CASSPGRGTATNEKLFF. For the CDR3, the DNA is TGTGCCAGCAGCCCGGGGAGGGGGACTGCAACTAATGAAAAACTGTTTTTT.

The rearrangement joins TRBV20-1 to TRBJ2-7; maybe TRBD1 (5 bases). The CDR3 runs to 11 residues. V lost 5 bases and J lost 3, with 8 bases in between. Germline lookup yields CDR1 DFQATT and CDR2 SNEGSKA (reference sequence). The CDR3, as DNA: TGCAGTGCTTTAGGGGACTACGAGCAGTACTTC. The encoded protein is CSALGDYEQYF.

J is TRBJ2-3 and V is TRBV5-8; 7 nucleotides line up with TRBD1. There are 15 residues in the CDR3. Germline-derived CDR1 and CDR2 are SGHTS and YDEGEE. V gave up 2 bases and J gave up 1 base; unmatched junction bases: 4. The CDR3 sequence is CASSFQGVGTDTQYF. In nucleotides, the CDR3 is TGTGCCAGCAGCTTCCAGGGGGTGGGCACAGATACGCAGTATTTT.

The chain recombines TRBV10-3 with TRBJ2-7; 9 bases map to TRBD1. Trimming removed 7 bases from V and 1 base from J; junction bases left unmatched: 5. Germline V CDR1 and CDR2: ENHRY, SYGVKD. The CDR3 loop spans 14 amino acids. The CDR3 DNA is TGTGCCATCACACAGGACAGGGGTTCCTACGAGCAGTACTTC. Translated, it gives CAITQDRGSYEQYF.

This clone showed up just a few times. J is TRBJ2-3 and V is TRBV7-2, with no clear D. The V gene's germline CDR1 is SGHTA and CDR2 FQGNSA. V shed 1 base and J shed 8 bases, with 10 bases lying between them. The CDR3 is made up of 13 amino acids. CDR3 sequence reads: CASSLEAWSTQYF. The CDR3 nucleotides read TGTGCCAGCAGCTTAGAAGCCTGGAGTACGCAGTATTTT.

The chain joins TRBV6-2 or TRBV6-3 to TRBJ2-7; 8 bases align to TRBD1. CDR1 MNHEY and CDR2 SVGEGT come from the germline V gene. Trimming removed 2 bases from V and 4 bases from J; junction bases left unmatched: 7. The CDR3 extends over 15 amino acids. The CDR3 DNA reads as TGTGCCAGCAGTTACGGGGACAGGACTTTGTACGAGCAGTACTTC. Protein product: CASSYGDRTLYEQYF.

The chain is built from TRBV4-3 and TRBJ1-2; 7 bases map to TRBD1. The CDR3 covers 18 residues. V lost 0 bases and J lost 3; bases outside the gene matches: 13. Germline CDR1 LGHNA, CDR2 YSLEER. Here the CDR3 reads CASSQDQRRRGTDYGYTF. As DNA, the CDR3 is TGCGCCAGCAGCCAAGATCAACGCAGGCGAGGGACAGACTATGGCTACACCTTC.

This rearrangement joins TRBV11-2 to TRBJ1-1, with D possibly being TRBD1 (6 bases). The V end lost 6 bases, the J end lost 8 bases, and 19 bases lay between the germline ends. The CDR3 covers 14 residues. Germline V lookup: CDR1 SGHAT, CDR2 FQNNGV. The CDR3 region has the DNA TGTGCCAGCAGACCCGACAGGAATTCAAGGGAAGCTTTCTTT. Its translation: CASRPDRNSREAFF.

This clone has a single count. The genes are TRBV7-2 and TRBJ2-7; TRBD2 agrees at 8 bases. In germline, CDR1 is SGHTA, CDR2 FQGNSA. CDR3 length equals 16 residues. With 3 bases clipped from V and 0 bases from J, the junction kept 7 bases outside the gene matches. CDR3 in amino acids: CASSFLGGGYSYEQYF. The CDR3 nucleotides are TGTGCCAGCAGCTTCCTCGGGGGGGGCTACTCCTACGAGCAGTACTTC.

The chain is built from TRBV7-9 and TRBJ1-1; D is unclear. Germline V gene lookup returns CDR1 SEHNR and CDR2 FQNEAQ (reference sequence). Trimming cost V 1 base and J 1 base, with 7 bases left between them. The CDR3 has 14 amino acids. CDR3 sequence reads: CASSLEVGNTEAFF. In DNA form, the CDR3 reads TGTGCCAGCAGCTTAGAAGTCGGGAACACTGAAGCTTTCTTT.

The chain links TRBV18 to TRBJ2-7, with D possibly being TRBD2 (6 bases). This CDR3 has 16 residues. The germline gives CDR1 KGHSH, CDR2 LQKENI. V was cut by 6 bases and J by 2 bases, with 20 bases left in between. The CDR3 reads CASSPRGLAGTYEQYF. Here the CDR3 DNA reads TGTGCCAGCTCCCCCCGAGGGCTGGCGGGGACCTACGAGCAGTACTTC.

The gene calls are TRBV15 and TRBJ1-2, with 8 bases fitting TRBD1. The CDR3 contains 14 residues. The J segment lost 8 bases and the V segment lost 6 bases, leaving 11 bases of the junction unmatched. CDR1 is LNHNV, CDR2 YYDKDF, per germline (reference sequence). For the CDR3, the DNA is TGTGCCACCAGTTTCATTCAGGGGGCCGGGGGCTACACCTTC. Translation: CATSFIQGAGGYTF.

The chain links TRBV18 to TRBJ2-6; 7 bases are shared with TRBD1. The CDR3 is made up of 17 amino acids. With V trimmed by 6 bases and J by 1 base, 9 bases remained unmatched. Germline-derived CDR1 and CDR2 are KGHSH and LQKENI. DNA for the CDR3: TGTGCCAGCTCCCCAAGACAGGGTAGTTCTGGGGCCAACGTCCTGACTTTC. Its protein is CASSPRQGSSGANVLTF. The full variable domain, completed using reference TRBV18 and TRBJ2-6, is NAGVMQNPRHLVRRRGQEARLRCSPMKGHSHVYWYRQLPEEGLKFMVYLQKENIIDESGMPKERFSAEFPKEGPSILRIQQVVRGDSAAYFCASSPRQGSSGANVLTFGAGSRLTVL.

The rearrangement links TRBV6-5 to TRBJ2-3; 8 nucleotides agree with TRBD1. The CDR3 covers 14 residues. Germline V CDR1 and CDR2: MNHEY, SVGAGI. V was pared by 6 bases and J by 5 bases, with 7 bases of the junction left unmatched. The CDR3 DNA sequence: TGTGCCAGCAGCCTCGGACAGGGAGGAGATACGCAGTATTTT. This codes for CASSLGQGGDTQYF.

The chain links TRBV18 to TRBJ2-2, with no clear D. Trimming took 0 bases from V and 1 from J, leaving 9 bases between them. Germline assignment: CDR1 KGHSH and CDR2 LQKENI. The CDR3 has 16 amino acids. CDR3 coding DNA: TGTGCCAGCTCACCACCGATGGGCAAGAACACCGGGGAGCTGTTTTTT. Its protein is CASSPPMGKNTGELFF.

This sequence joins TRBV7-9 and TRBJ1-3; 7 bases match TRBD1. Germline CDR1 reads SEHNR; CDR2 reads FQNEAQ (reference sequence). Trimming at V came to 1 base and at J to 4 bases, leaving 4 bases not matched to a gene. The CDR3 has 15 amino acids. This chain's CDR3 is CASSLGQGSGNTIYF. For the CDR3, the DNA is TGTGCCAGCAGCTTAGGACAGGGTTCGGGAAACACCATATATTTT.

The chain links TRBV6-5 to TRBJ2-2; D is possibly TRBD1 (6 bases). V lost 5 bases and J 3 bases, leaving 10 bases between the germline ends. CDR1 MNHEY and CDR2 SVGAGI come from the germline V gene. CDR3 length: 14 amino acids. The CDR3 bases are TGTGCCAGCAGTCCTCAGGGGTACACCGGGGAGCTGTTTTTT. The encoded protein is CASSPQGYTGELFF.

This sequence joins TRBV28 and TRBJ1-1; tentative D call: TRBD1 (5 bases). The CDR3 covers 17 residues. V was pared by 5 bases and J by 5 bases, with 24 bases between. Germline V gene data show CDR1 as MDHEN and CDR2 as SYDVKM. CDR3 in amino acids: CASSLPSLQGVETEAFF. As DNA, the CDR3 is TGTGCCAGCAGTCTCCCCTCTCTCCAGGGTGTGGAGACTGAAGCTTTCTTT.

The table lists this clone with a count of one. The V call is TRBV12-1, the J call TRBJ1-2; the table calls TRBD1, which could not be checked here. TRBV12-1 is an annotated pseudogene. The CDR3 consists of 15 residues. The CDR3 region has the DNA TGTGCCAGCGCCCTCCCTCCGGGACAGGGTGATGGCTACACCTTC. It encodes CASALPPGQGDGYTF.

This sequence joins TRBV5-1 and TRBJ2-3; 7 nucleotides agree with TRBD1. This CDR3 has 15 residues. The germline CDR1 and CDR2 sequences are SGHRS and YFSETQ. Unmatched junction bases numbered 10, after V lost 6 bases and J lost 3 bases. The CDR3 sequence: CASTRGRWETDTQYF. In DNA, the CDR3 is TGCGCCAGCACGAGGGGGCGGTGGGAGACAGATACGCAGTATTTT.

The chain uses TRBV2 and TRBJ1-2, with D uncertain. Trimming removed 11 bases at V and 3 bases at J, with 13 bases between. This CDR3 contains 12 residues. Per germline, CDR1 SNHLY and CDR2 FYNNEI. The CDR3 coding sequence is TGTGCCCTCCGAGGCGTCGACTATGGCTACACCTTC. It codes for CALRGVDYGYTF. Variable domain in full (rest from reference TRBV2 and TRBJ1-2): EPEVTQTPSHQVTQMGQEVILRCVPISNHLYFYWYRQILGQKVEFLVSFYNNEISEKSEIFDDQFSVERPDGSNFTLKIRSTKLEDSAMYFCALRGVDYGYTFGSGTRLTVV.

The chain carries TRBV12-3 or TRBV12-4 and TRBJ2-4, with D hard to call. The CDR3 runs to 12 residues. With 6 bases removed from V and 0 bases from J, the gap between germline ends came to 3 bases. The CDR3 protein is CASSQAKNIQYF. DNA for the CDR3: TGTGCCAGCAGCCAAGCCAAAAACATTCAGTACTTC.

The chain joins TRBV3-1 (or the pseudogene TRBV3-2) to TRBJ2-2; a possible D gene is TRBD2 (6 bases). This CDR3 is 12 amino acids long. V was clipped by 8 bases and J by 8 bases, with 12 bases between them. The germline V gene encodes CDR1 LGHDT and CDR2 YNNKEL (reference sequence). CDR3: CASGLRGGELFF. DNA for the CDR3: TGTGCCAGCGGTCTCCGGGGGGGGGAGCTGTTTTTT.